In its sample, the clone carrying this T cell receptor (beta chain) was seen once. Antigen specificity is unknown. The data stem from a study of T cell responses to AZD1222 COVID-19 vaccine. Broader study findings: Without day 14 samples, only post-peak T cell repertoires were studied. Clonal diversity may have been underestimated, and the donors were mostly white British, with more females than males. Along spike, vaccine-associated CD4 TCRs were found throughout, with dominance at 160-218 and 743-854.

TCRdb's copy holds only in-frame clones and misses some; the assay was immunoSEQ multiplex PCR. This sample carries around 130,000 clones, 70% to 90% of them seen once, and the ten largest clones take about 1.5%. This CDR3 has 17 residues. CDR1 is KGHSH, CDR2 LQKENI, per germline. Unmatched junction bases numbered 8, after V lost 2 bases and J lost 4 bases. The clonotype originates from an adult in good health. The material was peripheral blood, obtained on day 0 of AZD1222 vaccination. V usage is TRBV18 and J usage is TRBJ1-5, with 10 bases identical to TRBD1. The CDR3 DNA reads TGTGCCAGCTCACCAGCTGAGTTGGGACAGGGGAATCAGCCCCAGCATTTT. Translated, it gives CASSPAELGQGNQPQHF.